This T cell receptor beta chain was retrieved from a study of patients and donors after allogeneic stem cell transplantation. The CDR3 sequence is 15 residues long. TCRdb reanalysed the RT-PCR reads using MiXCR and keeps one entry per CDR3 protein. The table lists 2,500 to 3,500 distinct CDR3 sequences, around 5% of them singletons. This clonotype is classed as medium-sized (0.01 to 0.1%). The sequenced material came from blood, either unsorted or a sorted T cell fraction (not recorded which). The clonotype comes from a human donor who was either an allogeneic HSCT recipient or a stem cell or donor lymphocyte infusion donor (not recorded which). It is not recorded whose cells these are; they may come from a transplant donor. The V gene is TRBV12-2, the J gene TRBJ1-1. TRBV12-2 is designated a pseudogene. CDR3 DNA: TGTGCAAGTCGCAGAAGGCGGCTCATGAACACTGAAGCTTTCTTT. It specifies CASRRRRLMNTEAFF.